These 32 T cell receptor beta chains were all obtained from the same sample, sequenced in a study of T cell changes during pregnancy in multiple sclerosis. The protocol was immunoSEQ multiplex PCR, while the TCRdb copy is restricted to in-frame clones and leaves out a portion. The sample has 55,000 to 70,000 clones; about nine tenths are singletons. The sequencing used peripheral blood, collected after pregnancy. All receptors derive from a female donor with multiple sclerosis, enrolled in a pregnancy study.

This clone turned up a few times. The CDR3 DNA is TGTGCCAGCAGCCCCTATGGGGGCGTCTCTGGGGGCTACACCTTC. It is translated as CASSPYGGVSGGYTF. This chain connects TRBV5-6 to TRBJ1-2; a possible D gene is TRBD1 (6 bases). Germline V gene sequence: CDR1 SGHDT, CDR2 YYEEEE. The CDR3 length is 15 residues. Deletions cut 4 bases from V and 8 bases from J, with 21 bases between.

The chain joins TRBV6-4 to TRBJ1-1; TRBD1 aligns across 7 bases. J gave up 3 bases and V 6 bases, and 7 bases lay outside the gene matches. Germline values: CDR1 MRHNA, CDR2 SNTAGT. The CDR3 is 14 residues long. The CDR3 is CASSLEGADTEAFF. CDR3 nucleotides: TGTGCCAGCAGCCTCGAGGGGGCGGACACTGAAGCTTTCTTT.

The chain couples TRBV23-1 to TRBJ1-2; D gene ambiguous. TRBV23-1 is placed among ORFs of uncertain function. Trimming removed 6 bases from V and 5 bases from J, with 16 bases in between. CDR3 length: 14 amino acids. The CDR3 DNA follows: TGCGCCAGCAGGAACCTTCTGTCTCGGTATGGCTACACCTTC. Amino acids: CASRNLLSRYGYTF.

This chain connects TRBV28 to TRBJ1-1; 7 nucleotides line up with TRBD1. CDR3 size: 16 residues. Germline V gives CDR1 MDHEN, CDR2 SYDVKM. V dropped 4 bases and J dropped 4; count of bases not matched to a gene: 12. CDR3 in amino acids: CASSSTETGYPTEAFF. DNA for the CDR3: TGTGCCAGCAGTTCAACCGAGACAGGGTATCCCACTGAAGCTTTCTTT. The full variable domain, rest sourced from reference TRBV28 and TRBJ1-1, is DVKVTQSSRYLVKRTGEKVFLECVQDMDHENMFWYRQDPGLGLRLIYFSYDVKMKEKGDIPEGYSVSREKKERFSLILESASTNQTSMYLCASSSTETGYPTEAFFGQGTRLTVV.

The sample holds one count of this clone. This chain links TRBV30 with TRBJ1-1; D ambiguous. Germline CDR1 GTSNPN, CDR2 SVGIG (reference sequence). The CDR3 spans 14 residues. V was clipped by 3 bases and J by 3 bases, with 14 bases between them. The CDR3 region is CAWSLLNGDTEAFF. The CDR3 nucleotides read TGTGCCTGGAGCCTCCTTAACGGGGACACTGAAGCTTTCTTT. Using reference TRBV30 and TRBJ1-1 for the parts outside the CDR3, the full variable domain is SQTIHQWPATLVQPVGSPLSLECTVEGTSNPNLYWYRQAAGRGLQLLFYSVGIGQISSEVPQNLSASRPQDRQFILSSKKLLLSDSGFYLCAWSLLNGDTEAFFGQGTRLTVV.

In its sample, this clone was seen a few times. This chain links TRBV19 with TRBJ1-4; 7 nucleotides line up with TRBD1. The ends lost 10 bases at V and 8 bases at J; junction bases unmatched: 7. CDR1 is LNHDA, CDR2 SQIVND, per germline (reference sequence). The CDR3 has 12 residues. The CDR3 DNA follows: TGTGCCACGGGACAGACCCCCGAAAAACTGTTTTTT. Protein sequence: CATGQTPEKLFF.

The chain employs TRBV7-8 and TRBJ1-2; possibly TRBD1 for D (6 bases). V lost 5 bases and J 4 bases, leaving 11 bases between the germline ends. This CDR3 comprises 13 residues. Germline V gene lookup returns CDR1 SGHVS and CDR2 FQNEAQ. CDR3 DNA: TGTGCCAGCAGCGTCAGGGGCCTCTATGGCTACACCTTC. It specifies CASSVRGLYGYTF.

The chain recombines TRBV9 with TRBJ2-5; D remains ambiguous. Judging by the DNA end, TRBJ2-7 fits better; the J call may be wrong. Germline assignment: CDR1 SGDLS and CDR2 YYNGEE. The CDR3 totals 15 residues. CDR3 in amino acids: CASSPSPSPSYEQYF. The DNA of the CDR3 is TGTGCCAGCAGCCCTTCCCCAAGTCCCTCTTACGAGCAGTACTTC.

This chain links TRBV6-5 with TRBJ1-2; TRBD1 agrees at 8 bases. V was clipped by 6 bases and J by 6 bases; unmatched bases: 3. This CDR3 spans 12 amino acids. Germline assignment: CDR1 MNHEY and CDR2 SVGAGI. CDR3 loop: CASRKQGDGYTF. CDR3 in DNA: TGTGCCAGCAGGAAACAGGGGGATGGCTACACCTTC.

V and J are TRBV7-9 and TRBJ1-2, with D hard to call. CDR3 size: 14 residues. From germline, CDR1 is SEHNR and CDR2 FQNEAQ (reference sequence). V gave up 6 bases and J gave up 3 bases, with 14 bases separating them. CDR3 in amino acids: CASRGRGWDYGYTF. CDR3 coding DNA: TGTGCCAGCAGGGGTAGAGGGTGGGACTATGGCTACACCTTC.

The gene calls are TRBV6-1 and TRBJ1-6, with D possibly being TRBD1 (6 bases). V lost 2 bases and J lost 5, with 13 bases in between. The CDR3 is made up of 16 amino acids. Looked up from germline, CDR1 is MNHNS and CDR2 is SASEGT. In DNA, the CDR3 is TGTGCCAGCAGTGAATCCCCCGGGGACAATAATTCACCCCTCCACTTT. It is translated as CASSESPGDNNSPLHF.

The chain is built from TRBV5-1 and TRBJ1-4; D is uncertain. Germline V CDR1 and CDR2: SGHRS, YFSETQ. V was clipped by 2 bases and J by 4 bases, with 12 bases between them. This CDR3 spans 15 amino acids. For the CDR3, the DNA is TGCGCCAGCAGCTTCGGGAGGGAATTTAATGAAAAACTGTTTTTT. As protein: CASSFGREFNEKLFF.

The rearrangement joins TRBV5-1 to TRBJ1-4; possibly TRBD1 for D (5 bases). Trimming pared 6 bases from V and 4 bases from J, leaving 19 bases between. Germline CDR1 SGHRS, CDR2 YFSETQ. The CDR3 is 16 amino acids. The CDR3 region is CASTWGTGQINEKLFF. CDR3 coding DNA: TGCGCCAGCACCTGGGGTACAGGACAAATTAATGAAAAACTGTTTTTT.

This clone was picked up a small number of times. The chain combines TRBV4-1 with TRBJ2-3; perhaps TRBD2 as D (6 bases). V was cut by 3 bases and J by 1 base, with 11 bases left in between. Per germline, CDR1 MGHRA and CDR2 YSYEKL. The CDR3 sequence is 15 residues long. CDR3 region: CASSHYPGGTDTQYF. The CDR3 DNA reads TGCGCCAGCAGCCACTATCCGGGAGGCACAGATACGCAGTATTTT.

The chain combines TRBV6-6 with TRBJ1-2; TRBD1 is a possible D gene (5 bases). The V end was cut by 2 bases, the J end by 1 base, with 11 bases between. CDR3 length equals 15 residues. CDR1 is MNHNY and CDR2 is SVGAGI in the germline V gene (reference sequence). The CDR3 protein is CASSYQDSYNYGYTF. The DNA of the CDR3 is TGTGCCAGCAGTTACCAAGACAGTTATAACTATGGCTACACCTTC.

This chain joins TRBV5-4 and TRBJ1-2, with TRBD1 as a possible D gene (5 bases). Germline loops: CDR1 SGHNT, CDR2 YYREEE (reference sequence). This CDR3 has 13 amino acids. The germline V and J ends were trimmed by 2 bases and 2 bases, with 7 bases remaining between them. CDR3 sequence (DNA): TGTGCCAGCAGCTTCGACAGAAACTATGGCTACACCTTC. It encodes CASSFDRNYGYTF.

The rearrangement joins TRBV6-5 to TRBJ2-7; 9 bases agree with TRBD1. This CDR3 region has 13 residues. Looked up from germline, CDR1 is MNHEY and CDR2 is SVGAGI. Losses at the gene ends were 6 bases for V and 9 bases for J; bases not matched to a gene: 9. For the CDR3, the DNA is TGTGCCAGCAGCCAGTCGACAGGGGGGAGGCAGTACTTC. This gives the protein CASSQSTGGRQYF.

The chain couples TRBV6-1 to TRBJ1-5; 8 positions agree with TRBD1. CDR3 length equals 18 residues. CDR1 is MNHNS, CDR2 SASEGT, per germline. Unmatched junction bases numbered 18, after V lost 4 bases and J lost 7 bases. The CDR3 loop reads CASSAIPGGSLISQPQHF. CDR3 sequence (DNA): TGTGCCAGCAGTGCAATTCCAGGGGGCTCCCTAATTTCACAGCCCCAGCATTTT.

A note on this clone: The junction and the germline gene differ at one end; a read error may be behind it. The chain has TRBV7-7 and TRBJ1-4, with TRBD1 matching 7 bases. The CDR3 covers 15 residues. Germline CDR1 is SSHAT and CDR2 is FNYEAQ (reference sequence). CDR3 loop: CASSLGGQPNEKLFF. The CDR3, as DNA: TGTGCTAGCAGCTTGGGGGGACAGCCTAATGAAAAACTGTTTTTT.

The V gene is TRBV11-2, the J gene TRBJ2-7; possibly TRBD2 for D (5 bases). In germline, CDR1 is SGHAT, CDR2 FQNNGV. This CDR3 has 13 amino acids. V was clipped by 5 bases and J by 6 bases, with 14 bases between them. The CDR3 sequence: CASSPYLSGEQYF. The CDR3 coding sequence is TGTGCCAGCAGCCCTTACTTGAGCGGCGAGCAGTACTTC.

This clone was seen more than once but under ten times. This chain uses TRBV11-2 with TRBJ1-1; D gene uncertain. The germline V gene encodes CDR1 SGHAT and CDR2 FQNNGV. Deletions cut 6 bases from V and 4 bases from J, with 15 bases between. The CDR3 runs 14 residues. This CDR3 is CASSQTGSITEAFF. CDR3 in DNA: TGTGCCAGCAGTCAGACTGGAAGTATCACTGAAGCTTTCTTT.

This clone has a single count. The chain employs TRBV11-2 and TRBJ1-1; possibly TRBD1 for D (6 bases). The V gene lost 3 bases and the J gene lost 1 base, with 12 bases spanning the gap. The CDR3 is 15 amino acids. CDR1 SGHAT and CDR2 FQNNGV come from the germline V gene. The CDR3 DNA reads as TGTGCCAGCAGCTTGACAGGATCCGGGAACACTGAAGCTTTCTTT. This translates into CASSLTGSGNTEAFF.

This clone was observed many times. The CDR3 DNA reads TGTGCCAGCAGCAAGCGGGGGAGGGCTAATGAAAAACTGTTTTTT. Amino acid sequence: CASSKRGRANEKLFF. This chain connects TRBV21-1 to TRBJ1-4. TRBV21-1 corresponds to a pseudogene. This CDR3 comprises 15 residues.

V is TRBV5-1 and J is TRBJ2-6; 10 bases are a match to TRBD1. Germline V lookup: CDR1 SGHRS, CDR2 YFSETQ. This CDR3 is 17 amino acids long. Unmatched junction bases numbered 9, after V lost 5 bases and J lost 4 bases. The CDR3 here is CASRPGTGAGGANVLTF. CDR3 DNA: TGCGCCAGCAGGCCCGGGACAGGGGCTGGGGGGGCCAACGTCCTGACTTTC.

This clone was detected once. V and J are TRBV4-1 and TRBJ1-5; 9 bases map to TRBD1. Germline assignment: CDR1 MGHRA and CDR2 YSYEKL. This CDR3 spans 15 amino acids. V shed 1 base, J shed 7 bases, and the junction held 5 bases outside the gene matches. The CDR3 DNA sequence: TGCGCCAGCAGCCAAGGGACAGGGGCGGGACAGCCCCAGCATTTT. Its protein product is CASSQGTGAGQPQHF.

The V call is TRBV4-1, the J call TRBJ2-1; possibly TRBD2 for D (6 bases). The germline V and J ends were trimmed by 4 bases and 7 bases, with 17 bases remaining between them. There are 15 residues in the CDR3. Germline-derived CDR1 and CDR2 are MGHRA and YSYEKL. CDR3 sequence: CASSRMGEVVNEQFF. CDR3 nucleotide sequence: TGCGCCAGCAGCCGAATGGGGGAGGTGGTGAATGAGCAGTTCTTC.

This rearrangement joins TRBV9 to TRBJ1-1, with a possible D match to TRBD1 (5 bases). Germline V lookup: CDR1 SGDLS, CDR2 YYNGEE. CDR3 length: 15 residues. Trimming stripped 4 bases from V and 7 bases from J, with 20 bases between. CDR3 residues: CASSPTHTTENEAFF. The CDR3 DNA reads TGTGCCAGCAGCCCAACGCATACGACAGAGAATGAAGCTTTCTTT.

The V call is TRBV2, the J call TRBJ1-2; 7 bases fit TRBD1. The CDR3 totals 13 residues. J lost 5 bases, V lost 6 bases, and 6 bases had no gene match. The germline V gene encodes CDR1 SNHLY and CDR2 FYNNEI. The CDR3 is CASSTMGQYGYTF. The DNA for the CDR3 is TGTGCCAGCAGCACAATGGGACAGTATGGCTACACCTTC.

The V and J genes are TRBV19 and TRBJ1-4; no definite D call. The CDR3 is made up of 15 amino acids. Per germline, CDR1 LNHDA and CDR2 SQIVND (reference sequence). The V end lost 5 bases, the J end lost 7 bases, and 17 bases lay between the germline ends. CDR3 nucleotide sequence: TGTGCCAGTAGTTTCCTCTCCCCGGGAAGTGAAAAACTGTTTTTT. Translating it yields CASSFLSPGSEKLFF.

The chain employs TRBV4-3 and TRBJ2-5; a weak D match, TRBD2 (6 bases). CDR1 LGHNA and CDR2 YSLEER come from the germline V gene. The V end was cut by 1 base, the J end by 4 bases, with 19 bases between. CDR3 size: 17 residues. This CDR3 reads CASSQGATGGDAETQYF. CDR3 nucleotides: TGCGCCAGCAGCCAAGGAGCGACGGGCGGGGATGCAGAGACCCAGTACTTC.

The V gene is TRBV6-8, the J gene TRBJ1-5; D remains ambiguous. This CDR3 is built from 16 residues. Trimming removed 5 bases at V and 4 bases at J, with 18 bases between. CDR1 and CDR2 (germline): MNHGY, SAAAGT. The CDR3: CASSPPVQVLNQPQHF. In DNA, the CDR3 is TGTGCCAGCAGTCCCCCGGTGCAAGTTCTTAATCAGCCCCAGCATTTT.

This clone was seen more than once but under ten times. The chain carries TRBV29-1 and TRBJ1-1; 9 nucleotides match TRBD1. The CDR3 has 13 residues. J gave up 3 bases and V 6 bases, and 5 bases lay outside the gene matches. Germline V CDR1 and CDR2: SQVTM, ANQGSEA. The CDR3 is CSVGTGMDTEAFF. For the CDR3, the DNA is TGCAGCGTGGGGACAGGGATGGACACTGAAGCTTTCTTT.